The 21 T cell receptor beta chains below all came from one sample that was sequenced in a study of graft-versus-host responses after intestinal transplantation. Profiling relied on immunoSEQ multiplex PCR, and the TCRdb table lists in-frame clones only, not all of them. The sample yields over 10,000 clones, 80% to 95% seen once. The material sequenced was PBMCs, taken roughly 930 days after intestinal transplantation. These receptors were obtained from a human patient who received an intestinal transplant, so some T cells may come from the graft donor.

This rearrangement joins TRBV6-5 to TRBJ2-7; 7 bases line up with TRBD1. Germline CDR1 is MNHEY and CDR2 is SVGAGI. The junction had 14 bases not matched to a gene; V was cut back by 6 bases and J by 6 bases. This CDR3 spans 15 amino acids. CDR3 sequence: CASSVGQAGTSEQYF. DNA of the CDR3: TGTGCCAGCAGCGTTGGACAGGCTGGGACCTCCGAGCAGTACTTC.

This clone was detected only once. CDR3 residues: CASSVAGGWTNEKLFF. DNA for the CDR3: TGTGCCAGCAGCGTAGCAGGGGGCTGGACTAATGAAAAACTGTTTTTT. The J gene is TRBJ1-4, the V gene TRBV9, with 8 bases identical to TRBD1. The junction had 3 bases not matched to a gene; V was cut back by 0 bases and J by 2 bases. From germline, CDR1 is SGDLS and CDR2 YYNGEE. This CDR3 comprises 16 residues.

Notes on this clone: Additional DNA sequences in this sample encode the identical CDR3. The rearrangement joins TRBV7-9 to TRBJ1-1; D is possibly TRBD1 (5 bases). The CDR3 contains 12 residues. V lost 1 base to trimming and J lost 7 bases, with 7 bases between them. CDR1 and CDR2 from the germline V gene are SEHNR and FQNEAQ (reference sequence). The CDR3 loop is CASSLGGSEAFF. DNA of the CDR3: TGTGCCAGCAGCTTAGGGGGGAGTGAAGCTTTCTTT.

The chain recombines TRBV18 with TRBJ1-1, with 8 bases that match TRBD1. Trimming at V came to 4 bases and at J to 4 bases, leaving 2 bases not matched to a gene. This CDR3 is 13 amino acids long. CDR1 is KGHSH and CDR2 is LQKENI in the germline V gene. The CDR3 is CASSLTGGTEAFF. CDR3 sequence (DNA): TGTGCCAGCTCACTCACAGGGGGCACTGAAGCTTTCTTT.

CDR3 loop: CATSRERGVQSSYNEQFF. CDR3 DNA sequence: TGTGCCACCAGCAGAGAGCGAGGGGTCCAGAGCTCCTACAATGAGCAGTTCTTC. The gene calls are TRBV15 and TRBJ2-1; D is tentatively TRBD1 or TRBD2 (5 bases each). The V end lost 0 bases, the J end lost 0 bases, and 15 bases lay between the germline ends. The CDR3 length is 18 residues. CDR1 and CDR2 from the germline V gene are LNHNV and YYDKDF (reference sequence).

This sequence joins TRBV5-4 and TRBJ1-2, with 12 bases lining up with TRBD1. Trimming at V came to 6 bases and at J to 7 bases, leaving 13 bases not matched to a gene. CDR1 and CDR2 (germline): SGHNT, YYREEE (reference sequence). The CDR3 is made up of 16 amino acids. CDR3 bases: TGTGCCAGCACCGCCGGGACAGGGGGCGCCCGAGCTGGCTACACCTTC. It codes for CASTAGTGGARAGYTF.

This clone has just one count. V is TRBV11-2 and J is TRBJ1-4; D perhaps matches TRBD1 (5 bases). This CDR3 has 14 residues. Trimming removed 3 bases from V and 5 bases from J, with 10 bases in between. CDR1 and CDR2 from the germline V gene are SGHAT and FQNNGV. The CDR3 loop reads CASSLRQQNEKLFF. CDR3 sequence (DNA): TGTGCCAGCAGCTTGAGACAGCAAAATGAAAAACTGTTTTTT.

This chain joins TRBV19 and TRBJ2-3; D not certain. The CDR3 has 14 residues. V was clipped by 4 bases and J by 3 bases, with 11 bases between them. CDR1 LNHDA and CDR2 SQIVND come from the germline V gene (reference sequence). This chain's CDR3 is CASSSLTATDTQYF. The CDR3 nucleotides are TGTGCCAGTAGTAGTCTGACCGCGACAGATACGCAGTATTTT. The full variable domain, with the rest looked up from reference TRBV19 and TRBJ2-3, is DGGITQSPKYLFRKEGQNVTLSCEQNLNHDAMYWYRQDPGQGLRLIYYSQIVNDFQKGDIAEGYSVSREKKESFPLTVTSAQKNPTAFYLCASSSLTATDTQYFGPGTRLTVL.

The CDR3 region is CASSPRQGPYEQYF. Written as DNA, the CDR3 is TGTGCCAGCAGCCCGAGACAGGGACCCTACGAGCAGTACTTC. The rearrangement links TRBV7-9 to TRBJ2-7; 7 bases align to TRBD1. The V gene end was trimmed by 5 bases and the J gene end by 2 bases; junction bases not matched to a gene: 6. The CDR3 contains 14 residues. Germline CDR1 SEHNR, CDR2 FQNEAQ (reference sequence).

This chain joins TRBV9 and TRBJ1-1; the match to TRBD1 covers 7 bases. There are 15 residues in the CDR3. CDR1 is SGDLS, CDR2 YYNGEE, per germline. Unmatched junction bases numbered 6, after V lost 0 bases and J lost 4 bases. The CDR3 sequence is CASSVGPDRVTEAFF. The CDR3 nucleotides read TGTGCCAGCAGCGTAGGCCCCGACAGGGTCACTGAAGCTTTCTTT.

This chain links TRBV19 with TRBJ1-1; no firm D call. The CDR3 consists of 12 residues. Trimming pared 3 bases from V and 3 bases from J, leaving 5 bases between. Germline assignment: CDR1 LNHDA and CDR2 SQIVND (reference sequence). CDR3 sequence: CASSIPDTEAFF. CDR3 DNA: TGTGCCAGTAGTATCCCGGACACTGAAGCTTTCTTT.

The V gene is TRBV7-9, the J gene TRBJ1-1; the D gene is possibly TRBD1 (5 bases). This CDR3 spans 15 amino acids. Germline loops: CDR1 SEHNR, CDR2 FQNEAQ (reference sequence). The V and J ends lost 1 base and 4 bases respectively, with 13 bases between them. The CDR3 loop reads CASSLGSGSSTEAFF. For the CDR3, the DNA is TGTGCCAGCAGCTTAGGTTCAGGGTCGTCCACTGAAGCTTTCTTT.

The chain couples TRBV27 to TRBJ2-3; D may be TRBD2 (7 bases). This CDR3 spans 12 amino acids. V lost 6 bases, J lost 9 bases, and 13 bases lay in between. CDR1 and CDR2 from the germline V gene are MNHEY and SMNVEV (reference sequence). The CDR3 loop is CASSQRGGTQYF. DNA for the CDR3: TGTGCCAGCAGCCAAAGGGGGGGGACGCAGTATTTT.

The rearrangement uses TRBV6-5 and TRBJ2-7; D is undetermined. Trimming removed 6 bases at V and 1 base at J, with 13 bases between. The CDR3 covers 14 residues. Germline V gives CDR1 MNHEY, CDR2 SVGAGI. The CDR3 reads CASSRPGGSYEQYF. The CDR3 DNA is TGTGCCAGCAGCCGCCCCGGTGGGTCCTACGAGCAGTACTTC.

This clone was recorded a few times. V usage is TRBV15 and J usage is TRBJ1-6; unclear D gene. Germline lookup yields CDR1 LNHNV and CDR2 YYDKDF (reference sequence). V lost 5 bases, J lost 13 bases, and 15 bases lay in between. CDR3 length: 13 residues. CDR3 loop: CATSEGTGSPLHF. CDR3 bases: TGTGCCACCAGCGAGGGTACGGGCTCGCCCCTCCACTTT.

The CDR3 here is CASSLTETASLYGYTF. The CDR3 DNA is TGCGCCAGCAGCCTAACCGAGACAGCTTCCCTTTATGGCTACACCTTC. The V and J genes are TRBV5-1 and TRBJ1-2; the D gene is possibly TRBD1 (5 bases). The CDR3 length is 16 residues. V was shortened by 4 bases and J by 5 bases, with 21 bases between the two germline ends. In germline, CDR1 is SGHRS, CDR2 YFSETQ.

The chain is built from TRBV6-1 and TRBJ2-7; a weak D match, TRBD1 (5 bases). V shed 7 bases and J shed 0 bases, with 7 bases lying between them. The CDR3 contains 12 residues. Germline V lookup: CDR1 MNHNS, CDR2 SASEGT. The CDR3 nucleotides read TGTGCCAGCACAGGGAACTCCTACGAGCAGTACTTC. It specifies CASTGNSYEQYF.

The chain links TRBV4-2 to TRBJ2-5, with D maybe TRBD2 (6 bases). Germline V CDR1 and CDR2: LGHNA, YNFKEQ. V was shortened by 3 bases and J by 5 bases, with 10 bases between the two germline ends. The CDR3 is 13 residues long. The CDR3 nucleotides read TGTGCCAGCAGCCAGGGACTGGGGGAGACCCAGTACTTC. Protein sequence: CASSQGLGETQYF.

The gene calls are TRBV6-5 and TRBJ1-2; no reliable D call. Trimming took 2 bases from V and 8 from J, leaving 12 bases between them. CDR1 and CDR2 (germline): MNHEY, SVGAGI. The CDR3 is 13 amino acids. The CDR3 reads CASSYMSARGYTF. The CDR3 coding sequence is TGTGCCAGCAGTTACATGTCAGCCCGGGGCTACACCTTC.

The chain couples TRBV6-1 to TRBJ2-7; D gene ambiguous. The CDR3 spans 15 residues. Germline values: CDR1 MNHNS, CDR2 SASEGT. The V gene lost 6 bases and the J gene lost 2 bases, with 17 bases spanning the gap. The CDR3 nucleotides read TGTGCCAGCAGCCCTAGGACCGCCTGGCCCTACGAGCAGTACTTC. This sequence encodes CASSPRTAWPYEQYF.

This sequence joins TRBV9 and TRBJ2-1, with TRBD2 matching over 12 bases. The CDR3 runs 15 residues. The germline V gene encodes CDR1 SGDLS and CDR2 YYNGEE. V dropped 2 bases and J dropped 10; count of bases not matched to a gene: 7. The chain's CDR3 is CASSVLASGGDEQFF. The CDR3, as DNA: TGTGCCAGCAGCGTGCTGGCTAGCGGGGGGGACGAGCAGTTCTTC.